The present TCR beta chain was sequenced within a study of blood T cell repertoires in COVID-19. As for the study in general: Some COVID-19 samples were acute and others convalescent; all came from the United States, Italy and Spain. Sources were T cells, B-cell-depleted T cells, or PBMCs; the material itself was cDNA or gDNA.

The assay was immunoSEQ multiplex PCR, and TCRdb's table has in-frame clones only and misses some. The repertoire consists of 450,000 or so clones, with about 90% occurring once and the leading ten covering roughly 0.87%. The receptor's source is a man between 18 and 29 years old with COVID-19, enrolled during active disease. The specimen was peripheral blood.

The CDR3 DNA sequence: TGTGCCAGCTCACCTTGGAGCCAAGAGACCCAGTACTTC. Protein sequence: CASSPWSQETQYF. V gene TRBV18 combines with J gene TRBJ2-5, with D uncertain. This CDR3 contains 13 residues. Germline-derived CDR1 and CDR2 are KGHSH and LQKENI. Trimming removed 3 bases at V and 1 base at J, with 6 bases between. Together with reference TRBV18 and TRBJ2-5, the CDR3 gives the full variable domain: NAGVMQNPRHLVRRRGQEARLRCSPMKGHSHVYWYRQLPEEGLKFMVYLQKENIIDESGMPKERFSAEFPKEGPSILRIQQVVRGDSAAYFCASSPWSQETQYFGPGTRLLVL.